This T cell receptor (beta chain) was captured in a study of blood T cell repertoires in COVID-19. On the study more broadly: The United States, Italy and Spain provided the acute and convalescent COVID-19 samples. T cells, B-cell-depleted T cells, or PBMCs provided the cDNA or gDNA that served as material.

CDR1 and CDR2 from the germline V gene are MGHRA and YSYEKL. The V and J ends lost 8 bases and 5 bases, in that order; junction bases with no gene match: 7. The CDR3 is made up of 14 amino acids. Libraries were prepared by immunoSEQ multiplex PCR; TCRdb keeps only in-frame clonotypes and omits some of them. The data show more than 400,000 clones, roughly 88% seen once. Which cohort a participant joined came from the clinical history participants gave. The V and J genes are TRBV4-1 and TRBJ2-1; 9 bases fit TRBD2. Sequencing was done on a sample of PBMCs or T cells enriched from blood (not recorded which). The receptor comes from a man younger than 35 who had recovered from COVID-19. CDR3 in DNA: TGCGCCAGCGGAGCGGCTAGCGGGAACAATGAGCAGTTCTTC. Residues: CASGAASGNNEQFF.